These 9 T cell receptor beta chains originate from one sample sequenced in a study of T cells in Graves' hyperthyroidism and ophthalmopathy. Regions amplified from RNA transcripts were the TCR beta CDR3 regions. When the TCR CDR3 underwent first-round RT-PCR, the HTBI primer set was used. TCRdb reprocessed the multiplex PCR reads with MiXCR, giving one entry per CDR3 protein. This sample has about 720,000 distinct CDR3 sequences; 15% to 20% occur once, and the top ten carry roughly 8%. Material: blood. Receptors were obtained from a man between 18 and 29 years old with Graves' hyperthyroidism.

The chain couples TRBV15 to TRBJ2-2, with D maybe TRBD1 (5 bases). CDR1 and CDR2 (germline): LNHNV, YYDKDF (reference sequence). Trimming shortened V by 5 bases and J by 6 bases, and 16 bases separated the two germline ends. This CDR3 region has 15 residues. CDR3 nucleotide sequence: TGTGCCACCAGCCCTAGGGGCGATGGTTCCGGGGAGCTGTTTTTT. Residues: CATSPRGDGSGELFF.

This chain joins TRBV20-1 and TRBJ1-4, with TRBD1 matching over 8 bases. With 0 bases clipped from V and 11 bases from J, the junction kept 11 bases outside the gene matches. The CDR3 totals 15 residues. The germline V gene encodes CDR1 DFQATT and CDR2 SNEGSKA (reference sequence). CDR3 DNA sequence: TGCAGTGCTAGAGACAGGGGGCGAATTGGGAATAAACTGTTTTTT. It translates to CSARDRGRIGNKLFF.

The CDR3 region is CASSSAGGTPGELFF. In nucleotides, the CDR3 is TGCGCCAGCAGCTCAGCGGGAGGGACCCCCGGGGAGCTGTTTTTT. The chain carries TRBV5-1 and TRBJ2-2; the match to TRBD2 covers 10 bases. This CDR3 region has 15 residues. Germline V gene data show CDR1 as SGHRS and CDR2 as YFSETQ. Unmatched junction bases numbered 5, after V lost 3 bases and J lost 6 bases.

In its sample, this clonotype was seen many times. The chain employs TRBV11-2 and TRBJ1-2, with D uncertain. The germline V gene has CDR1 SGHAT and CDR2 FQNNGV. Trimming removed 0 bases at V and 5 bases at J, with 13 bases between. CDR3 size: 15 residues. DNA of the CDR3: TGTGCCAGCAGCTTAGATGAGCGCGGGTTATATGGCTACACCTTC. It translates to CASSLDERGLYGYTF.

Note on this clonotype: A read error may explain this, as a much larger clone is one base away. The gene calls are TRBV2 and TRBJ2-3, with 8 bases fitting TRBD2. The CDR3 sequence is 15 residues long. V was pared by 6 bases and J by 10 bases, with 15 bases of the junction left unmatched. From germline, CDR1 is SNHLY and CDR2 FYNNEI. The CDR3 DNA follows: TGTGCCAGCAGAAAAGGACTAGCCCAGCGTGATGCGCAGTATTTT. It translates to CASRKGLAQRDAQYF.

This clonotype has a count of ten or more. This rearrangement joins TRBV7-2 to TRBJ2-3; D is perhaps TRBD2 (5 bases). CDR3 size: 15 residues. V was cut by 1 base and J by 0 bases, with 8 bases left in between. Germline CDR1 is SGHTA and CDR2 is FQGNSA. In DNA, the CDR3 is TGTGCCAGCAGCTTAGTGGGCGGGAGCACAGATACGCAGTATTTT. Translating it yields CASSLVGGSTDTQYF.

This clonotype was observed many times. The V and J genes are TRBV5-8 and TRBJ2-5; D might be TRBD2 (6 bases). The CDR3 consists of 15 residues. Trimming cost V 0 bases and J 2 bases, with 11 bases left between them. Germline V gives CDR1 SGHTS, CDR2 YDEGEE. The DNA of the CDR3 is TGTGCCAGCAGCTTGGTCGTGGCGGGGCAAGAGACCCAGTACTTC. Translating it yields CASSLVVAGQETQYF.

The J gene is TRBJ2-2, the V gene TRBV4-3; 8 bases are a match to TRBD2. The CDR3 is made up of 18 amino acids. The V segment lost 0 bases and the J segment 8 bases; nucleotides outside the gene matches: 14. Germline CDR1 reads LGHNA; CDR2 reads YSLEER. The CDR3 region is CASSQDGASGSQFGELFF. Written as DNA, the CDR3 is TGCGCCAGCAGCCAAGATGGTGCTAGCGGGTCCCAATTTGGGGAGCTGTTTTTT.

This clonotype was recorded many times. The CDR3 DNA sequence: TGTGCCAGCAGTAACCGGGACCCCCATCAGCCCCAGCATTTT. Protein sequence: CASSNRDPHQPQHF. The rearrangement uses TRBV6-2 or TRBV6-3 and TRBJ1-5; weak D call: TRBD1 (5 bases). The CDR3 sequence is 14 residues long. Germline CDR1 is MNHEY and CDR2 is SVGEGT. Trimming took off 5 bases at V and 5 bases at J, with 13 bases between the two ends.